The 21 T cell receptor beta chains below come from one sample, sequenced in a study of CD8 T cells in ankylosing spondylitis. TCRdb re-called the 5' RACE reads through MiXCR, storing one row per CDR3 protein. The table shows 250,000 to 350,000 distinct CDR3 sequences, with 20% occurring only once. Sequenced material: blood, either unsorted or a sorted T cell fraction (not recorded which). These receptors were taken from a male donor with ankylosing spondylitis or in good health (not recorded which).

The chain recombines TRBV29-1 with TRBJ1-4; D not certain. Trimming took off 5 bases at V and 7 bases at J, with 5 bases between the two ends. Germline V gives CDR1 SQVTM, CDR2 ANQGSEA. The CDR3 totals 10 residues. The CDR3 is CSVRTEKLFF. CDR3 DNA: TGCAGCGTTCGCACTGAAAAACTGTTTTTT.

This clonotype was seen at least ten times. The chain couples TRBV4-1 to TRBJ2-7; D unresolved. The CDR3 length is 14 residues. Germline loops: CDR1 MGHRA, CDR2 YSYEKL. The V and J ends lost 2 bases and 3 bases respectively, with 11 bases between them. This CDR3 reads CASSQHETNYEQYV. DNA of the CDR3: TGCGCCAGCAGCCAACATGAAACAAACTACGAGCAGTACGTC.

This clonotype was seen more than once but under ten times. The V and J genes are TRBV20-1 and TRBJ2-3; TRBD2 matches 12 bases. Germline lookup yields CDR1 DFQATT and CDR2 SNEGSKA (reference sequence). V lost 2 bases, J lost 7 bases, and 7 bases stayed unmatched. The CDR3 has 15 residues. For the CDR3, the DNA is TGCAGTGCTAGACCCCTAGCGGGAGGGGTTTATACGCAGTATTTT. This codes for CSARPLAGGVYTQYF.

In this sample, this clonotype turned up a few times. This chain connects TRBV20-1 to TRBJ2-3; 12 bases are a match to TRBD1. The germline CDR1 and CDR2 sequences are DFQATT and SNEGSKA (reference sequence). V lost 3 bases to trimming and J lost 6 bases; unmatched junction nucleotides: 4. The CDR3 is made up of 14 amino acids. CDR3 DNA: TGCAGTGCTAGCCCGGGACAGGGGGCCGATACGCAGTATTTT. Translation gives CSASPGQGADTQYF.

This sequence joins TRBV12-3 or TRBV12-4 and TRBJ1-2; 9 nucleotides line up with TRBD1. Losses at the gene ends were 5 bases for V and 3 bases for J; bases not matched to a gene: 10. The CDR3 length is 16 residues. For the CDR3, the DNA is TGTGCCAGCAGTATGGGTCGACAGGGGGTTTACTATGGCTACACCTTC. It encodes CASSMGRQGVYYGYTF.

At least ten counts were recorded for this clonotype. V gene TRBV6-1 combines with J gene TRBJ2-3; TRBD1 might be the D (6 bases). CDR1 and CDR2 from the germline V gene are MNHNS and SASEGT. Trimming took 4 bases from V and 2 from J, leaving 13 bases between them. CDR3 size: 15 residues. CDR3 nucleotide sequence: TGTGCCAGCAGTGGGCCCAGGGGTTTCACAGATACGCAGTATTTT. Its translation is CASSGPRGFTDTQYF.

This chain connects TRBV20-1 to TRBJ2-3; D not resolved. Germline CDR1 DFQATT, CDR2 SNEGSKA (reference sequence). Between the trimmed V and J ends, which lost 0 bases and 6 bases, there was a span of 13 bases. CDR3 length: 14 residues. CDR3 DNA: TGCAGTGCTAGAGAGCCCTTAGGCCAGGATACGCAGTATTTT. Translation gives CSAREPLGQDTQYF.

This clonotype occurred a few times. The V call is TRBV7-8, the J call TRBJ1-4, with D perhaps matching TRBD1 (6 bases). Germline-derived CDR1 and CDR2 are SGHVS and FQNEAQ. The CDR3 is 14 amino acids. V was clipped by 5 bases and J by 8 bases, with 15 bases between them. CDR3 sequence (DNA): TGTGCCAGCAGCCCGGACAGCGCAGGGGAAAAACTGTTTTTT. As protein: CASSPDSAGEKLFF.

This clonotype has just a few counts. The chain uses TRBV3-1 and TRBJ2-3, with D perhaps TRBD2 (5 bases). V was trimmed by 1 base and J by 4 bases, leaving 15 bases between them. The CDR3 has 16 residues. The germline V gene encodes CDR1 LGHDT and CDR2 YNNKEL (reference sequence). The CDR3 DNA sequence: TGTGCCAGCAGCCAAGCGGCTAGCCTTCTATCAGATACGCAGTATTTT. This codes for CASSQAASLLSDTQYF.

This clonotype was seen only a few times. V and J are TRBV12-3 or TRBV12-4 and TRBJ1-1; 10 bases are a match to TRBD1. The trim removed 6 bases at V and 2 bases at J, leaving 9 bases unmatched. The CDR3 contains 16 residues. CDR3 sequence reads: CASRNSWTGGNTEAFF. The CDR3 DNA sequence: TGTGCCAGCAGAAATTCGTGGACAGGGGGAAACACTGAAGCTTTCTTT.

Notes on this clonotype: Being one base from a much bigger clone, this may be a read error. In nucleotides, the CDR3 is TGCACCAGCAGCTCCGGACAGGGGGACTATGGCTACACCTTC. It encodes CTSSSGQGDYGYTF. The gene calls are TRBV5-1 and TRBJ1-2; 10 positions match TRBD1. CDR1 is SGHRS and CDR2 is YFSETQ in the germline V gene. The CDR3 covers 14 residues.

The chain is built from TRBV29-1 and TRBJ2-5; no definite D call. Trimming took 6 bases from V and 1 from J, leaving 12 bases between them. The CDR3 is 13 residues long. Germline V gives CDR1 SQVTM, CDR2 ANQGSEA. CDR3 coding DNA: TGCAGCGTCCGAGATTACAGCCAAGAGACCCAGTACTTC. Translating gives CSVRDYSQETQYF.

This clonotype was counted many times. The chain has TRBV20-1 and TRBJ1-2; the D gene is possibly TRBD1 (5 bases). CDR3 length: 14 amino acids. Germline CDR1 DFQATT, CDR2 SNEGSKA (reference sequence). The V gene lost 3 bases and the J gene lost 5 bases, with 16 bases spanning the gap. This CDR3 reads CSARGDSRTYGYTF. CDR3 coding DNA: TGCAGTGCTAGGGGGGACTCACGGACGTATGGCTACACCTTC.

This clonotype was found a few times. This sequence joins TRBV5-1 and TRBJ2-1, with 12 bases fitting TRBD2. The CDR3 has 17 residues. The germline V gene encodes CDR1 SGHRS and CDR2 YFSETQ. With V trimmed by 4 bases and J by 1 base, 6 bases remained unmatched. CDR3 region: CASSGTTSGSSYNEQFF. The CDR3 DNA reads TGCGCCAGCAGCGGGACGACTAGCGGGAGTTCCTACAATGAGCAGTTCTTC.

The chain has TRBV12-3 or TRBV12-4 and TRBJ1-6; TRBD1 agrees at 10 bases. The CDR3 spans 16 residues. Germline trimming cut 7 bases from V and 9 bases from J; bases unmatched to any gene: 12. The CDR3 here is CASTPTGGLRGSPLHF. The CDR3 DNA reads TGTGCCAGCACTCCGACAGGGGGCTTGAGGGGTTCACCCCTCCACTTT.

The CDR3 protein is CASSFPGRGIRTGELFF. The CDR3 nucleotides are TGTGCCAGCAGTTTCCCCGGGAGGGGAATACGGACCGGGGAGCTGTTTTTT. The chain joins TRBV28 to TRBJ2-2, with 8 bases fitting TRBD2. Germline CDR1 and CDR2: MDHEN and SYDVKM. The CDR3 totals 17 residues. After removal of 3 bases from V and 5 bases from J, the junction contained 11 bases not matched to a gene.

This chain uses TRBV28 with TRBJ2-7, with TRBD2 matching 12 bases. V was pared by 5 bases and J by 9 bases, with 11 bases of the junction left unmatched. The CDR3 spans 15 residues. Per the germline V gene, CDR1 is MDHEN and CDR2 is SYDVKM. The CDR3 DNA sequence: TGTGCCAGCAGTACTTCACGGACTAGCGGGGTAACGCAGTACGTC. Encoded protein: CASSTSRTSGVTQYV.

This chain uses TRBV11-2 with TRBJ2-3; 7 nucleotides align to TRBD2. The V gene's germline CDR1 is SGHAT and CDR2 FQNNGV. This CDR3 comprises 15 residues. Trimming took 8 bases from V and 1 from J; bases not matched to a gene: 9. The CDR3 nucleotides read TGTGCCAGCGGCACGAGGGCGGGGGGCACAGATACGCAGTATTTT. Its protein is CASGTRAGGTDTQYF.

This clonotype was counted a few times. The chain couples TRBV20-1 to TRBJ2-1; 12 nucleotides agree with TRBD2. Per germline, CDR1 DFQATT and CDR2 SNEGSKA (reference sequence). Germline trimming cut 3 bases from V and 4 bases from J; bases unmatched to any gene: 4. The CDR3 runs to 15 residues. CDR3 residues: CSARDGLAGYNEQFF. The CDR3 DNA sequence: TGCAGTGCTAGGGATGGACTAGCGGGGTACAATGAGCAGTTCTTC.

The sample holds a few counts of this clonotype. V is TRBV13 and J is TRBJ2-1; the match to TRBD2 covers 9 bases. There are 15 residues in the CDR3. In germline, CDR1 is PRHDT, CDR2 FYEKMQ (reference sequence). The J segment lost 2 bases and the V segment lost 5 bases, leaving 4 bases of the junction unmatched. This CDR3 is CASSPLAGPYNEQFF. CDR3 nucleotides: TGTGCCAGCAGCCCGCTAGCGGGGCCCTACAATGAGCAGTTCTTC.

This clonotype showed up many times. V and J are TRBV2 and TRBJ1-1; D remains unclear. CDR1 and CDR2 from the germline V gene are SNHLY and FYNNEI. CDR3 size: 14 residues. Trimming cost V 2 bases and J 7 bases, with 14 bases left between them. The CDR3 DNA is TGTGCCAGCAGTGAAATGGAAGACAAGCGTGAAGCTTTCTTT. Translating it yields CASSEMEDKREAFF.